What follows describes a single TCR beta chain. Its antigen target is currently unknown. A junction end diverges from the germline sequence, so it may reflect a read error. This entry is derived from a study of T cell changes during pregnancy in multiple sclerosis (dated by TCRdb to the late 2010s). Regarding the study in general: The study examined how the T cell repertoire changed over the course of pregnancy in women with multiple sclerosis.

According to the germline V gene (reference sequence), CDR1 reads SSHAT and CDR2 reads FNYEAQ. The CDR3 covers 15 residues, taking in both the cysteine and the phenylalanine. Here the CDR3 DNA is all that survives: 45 bases in frame from base 1. The method behind the library was the immunoSEQ multiplex PCR assay. TCRdb holds this immuneACCESS table with in-frame rearrangements only. Some clones are missing; in checked studies, unresolved V genes explain under half, and the rest has no known cause. A total of 45,000 to 55,000 clones appear in this sample, about nine tenths of them only once. Jointly, the top ten make up approximately 0.15% of the sample.

Here the sequenced sample was CD4+ T cells from peripheral blood mononuclear cells, taken after pregnancy. The source is a female donor in good health, enrolled as a control in a pregnancy study. The chain is encoded by TRBV7-7 joined to TRBJ2-2; the D gene is unclear. In nucleotides, the sequence is TGTGCTAGCAGCCCGATCCGGGTCGATACCGGGGAGCTGTTTTTT. The translation is CASSPIRVDTGELFF.